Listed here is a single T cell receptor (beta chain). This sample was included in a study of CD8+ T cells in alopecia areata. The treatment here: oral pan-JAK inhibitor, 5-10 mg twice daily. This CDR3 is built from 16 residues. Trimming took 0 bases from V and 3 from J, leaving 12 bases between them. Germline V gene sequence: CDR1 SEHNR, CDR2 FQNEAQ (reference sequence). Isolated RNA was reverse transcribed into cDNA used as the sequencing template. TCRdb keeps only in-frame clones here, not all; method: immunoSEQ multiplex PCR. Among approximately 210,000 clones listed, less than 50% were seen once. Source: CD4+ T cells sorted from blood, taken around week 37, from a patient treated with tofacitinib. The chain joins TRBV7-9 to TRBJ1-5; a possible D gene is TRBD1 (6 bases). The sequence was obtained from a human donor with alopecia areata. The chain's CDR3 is CASSLAGGKDNQPQHF. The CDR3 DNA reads TGTGCCAGCAGCTTAGCAGGGGGTAAGGACAATCAGCCCCAGCATTTT.